A selection of T cell receptor beta chains follows, all from one sample in a study of blood T cell repertoires in COVID-19. Assay: immunoSEQ multiplex PCR; the TCRdb copy retains only in-frame clones and omits some. The sample has approximately 310,000 clones; 89% are singletons. Sequences were obtained from PBMCs or T cells enriched from blood (not recorded which). The receptors were gathered from a man in his 60s who had recovered from COVID-19. Each CDR3 is given with its conserved first and last residue. The order of the fields is D gene, V gene, clone size, J gene, CDR3 protein, CDR3 DNA. The D gene is left open where the match is weak. Not every row has a clone size; where given, it reads once, few, many or a size class.

TRBD1	TRBV9	.	TRBJ1-3	CASSPRQGRKGNTIYF	TGTGCCAGCAGCCCCCGACAGGGTAGAAAAGGAAACACCATATATTTT
.	TRBV14	.	TRBJ1-1	CASSQSAAGTEAFF	TGTGCCAGCAGCCAATCCGCAGCGGGCACTGAAGCTTTCTTT
TRBD1	TRBV5-6	.	TRBJ2-7	CASSLVDREEQYF	TGTGCCAGCAGCTTGGTTGACAGGGAAGAGCAGTACTTC
TRBD2	TRBV7-7	once	TRBJ2-1	CASSTGTSANNEQFF	TGTGCTAGCAGCACCGGGACTAGCGCCAACAATGAGCAGTTCTTC
.	TRBV28	.	TRBJ1-3	CASQAHTIYF	TGTGCCAGCCAGGCACACACCATATATTTT
TRBD1	TRBV24-1	.	TRBJ2-5	CATSDWDRAGQETQYF	TGTGCCACCAGTGATTGGGACAGGGCGGGGCAAGAGACCCAGTACTTC
.	TRBV5-1	.	TRBJ1-5	CASSLDRPDQPQHF	TGCGCCAGCAGCCTGGACAGACCCGATCAGCCCCAGCATTTT
.	TRBV24-1	.	TRBJ2-3	CATSEARDTQYF	TGTGCCACCAGTGAAGCGAGAGATACGCAGTATTTT
TRBD2	TRBV5-1	once	TRBJ2-3	CASSLWGREGTDTQYF	TGCGCCAGCAGCTTGTGGGGGCGGGAGGGCACAGATACGCAGTATTTT
.	TRBV5-1	.	TRBJ2-7	CASSLGMRTGTYEQYF	TGCGCCAGCAGCTTGGGGATGCGGACTGGAACTTACGAGCAGTACTTC
.	TRBV5-1	few	TRBJ2-7	CASSPRSETYEQYF	TGCGCCAGCAGCCCTAGGTCAGAAACTTACGAGCAGTACTTC
.	TRBV2	.	TRBJ2-7	CASRFAGLSYEQYF	TGTGCCAGCAGATTTGCGGGGCTCTCCTACGAGCAGTACTTC
.	TRBV6-2/TRBV6-3	.	TRBJ1-1	CASSYRGGGTEAFF	TGTGCCAGCAGTTACAGAGGGGGGGGGACTGAAGCTTTCTTT
TRBD1	TRBV5-1	few	TRBJ1-4	CASSSDRGLEKLFF	TGCGCCAGCAGCTCAGACAGGGGGCTTGAAAAACTGTTTTTT
TRBD1	TRBV5-1	.	TRBJ2-1	CASSRLAGTGLGNEQFF	TGCGCCAGCAGCAGATTAGCCGGGACAGGGCTAGGCAATGAGCAGTTCTTC
TRBD1	TRBV14	.	TRBJ1-4	CASSKLRQGGLNEKLFF	TGTGCCAGCAGCAAGTTACGACAGGGCGGCCTTAATGAAAAACTGTTTTTT
.	TRBV6-2/TRBV6-3	.	TRBJ1-5	CASSHKQKTTYSNQPQHF	TGTGCCAGCAGCCACAAGCAGAAGACAACCTATAGCAATCAGCCCCAGCATTTT
.	TRBV18	.	TRBJ1-3	CASSPAGRRAGGTIYF	TGTGCCAGCTCACCGGCCGGGCGGCGGGCCGGGGGCACCATATATTTT
.	TRBV19	.	TRBJ2-2	CASRIISTNGELFF	TGTGCCAGTAGGATCATCTCGACAAACGGGGAGCTGTTTTTT
.	TRBV7-2	once	TRBJ2-7	CASSLSDSRPLEQYF	TGTGCCAGCAGCTTATCGGACAGCCGACCTCTCGAGCAGTACTTC